A single sample is the source of the 30 T cell receptor beta chains below, sequenced in a study of vaccination effects on CD4 cells after COVID-19. Which antigens these TCRs recognize remains unknown. Pools of viral peptides were used by the ViraFEST assay to expand antigen-specific CD4+ T cells ahead of sequencing. Following culture for about 11 days, CD4+ T cells were isolated. Nobody among the vaccine recipients had prior SARS-CoV-2 infection (nucleocapsid antibodies were negative). Sequencing used immunoSEQ multiplex PCR; TCRdb keeps in-frame clones, though not all of them. The repertoire holds more than 40,000 clones, with around 67% as singletons. The source material was CD4+ T cells from PBMCs cultured with HCoV-OC43 spike peptides, sampled before COVID-19 vaccination. The subset here: HCoV-OC43 spike overlapping peptide pool stimulation. These receptors were collected from a human donor who received a COVID-19 vaccine.

The chain recombines TRBV5-1 with TRBJ1-3, with TRBD1 matching over 7 bases. J gave up 1 base and V 5 bases, and 6 bases lay outside the gene matches. This CDR3 comprises 15 residues. Per the germline V gene, CDR1 is SGHRS and CDR2 is YFSETQ. The CDR3 loop is CASSARDSSGNTIYF. The CDR3 DNA follows: TGCGCCAGCAGTGCCCGGGACAGTTCTGGAAACACCATATATTTT.

This chain connects TRBV28 to TRBJ2-7; 9 bases fit TRBD1. The ends lost 3 bases at V and 3 bases at J; junction bases unmatched: 3. The CDR3 runs to 14 residues. Germline CDR1 reads MDHEN; CDR2 reads SYDVKM. The CDR3 region has the DNA TGTGCCAGCAGTTTGGGGGACAGGGTCTACGAGCAGTACTTC. Translated, it gives CASSLGDRVYEQYF.

The J gene is TRBJ1-1, the V gene TRBV7-9, with TRBD1 as a possible D gene (5 bases). V lost 4 bases and J lost 4, with 10 bases in between. The CDR3 runs 13 residues. Per the germline V gene, CDR1 is SEHNR and CDR2 is FQNEAQ (reference sequence). CDR3 region: CASSSWGSTEAFF. CDR3 DNA sequence: TGTGCCAGCAGCTCTTGGGGCAGCACTGAAGCTTTCTTT. Together with reference TRBV7-9 and TRBJ1-1, the CDR3 gives the full variable domain: DTGVSQNPRHKITKRGQNVTFRCDPISEHNRLYWYRQTLGQGPEFLTYFQNEAQLEKSRLLSDRFSAERPKGSFSTLEIQRTEQGDSAMYLCASSSWGSTEAFFGQGTRLTVV.

The chain is built from TRBV3-1 (or the pseudogene TRBV3-2) and TRBJ1-1, with a tentative D call TRBD1 (6 bases). The length of the CDR3 is 14 residues. Germline-derived CDR1 and CDR2 are LGHDT and YNNKEL (reference sequence). V shed 3 bases and J shed 6 bases, with 14 bases lying between them. CDR3 DNA sequence: TGTGCCAGCAGCCAGGGGACATCCAGTTCTGAAGCTTTCTTT. This sequence encodes CASSQGTSSSEAFF.

The chain is built from TRBV9 and TRBJ1-6; D is unclear. Deletions cut 4 bases from V and 9 bases from J, with 11 bases between. Germline-derived CDR1 and CDR2 are SGDLS and YYNGEE. The CDR3 has 13 residues. CDR3 sequence: CASSPPVGSPLHF. Here the CDR3 DNA reads TGTGCCAGCAGCCCCCCGGTTGGTTCACCCCTCCACTTT. Supplemented by reference TRBV9 and TRBJ1-6, the full variable domain reads DSGVTQTPKHLITATGQRVTLRCSPRSGDLSVYWYQQSLDQGLQFLIQYYNGEERAKGNILERFSAQQFPDLHSELNLSSLELGDSALYFCASSPPVGSPLHFGNGTRLTVT.

This clone was picked up one time. The chain uses TRBV15 and TRBJ1-4, with a weak D call TRBD1 (5 bases). Per germline, CDR1 LNHNV and CDR2 YYDKDF (reference sequence). V was clipped by 0 bases and J by 11 bases, with 13 bases between them. There are 14 residues in the CDR3. The CDR3 DNA reads as TGTGCCACCAGCAGAGATATCCGGGGGGAGAAACTGTTTTTT. The encoded protein is CATSRDIRGEKLFF. The full variable domain, rest sourced from reference TRBV15 and TRBJ1-4, is DAMVIQNPRYQVTQFGKPVTLSCSQTLNHNVMYWYQQKSSQAPKLLFHYYDKDFNNEADTPDNFQSRRPNTSFCFLDIRSPGLGDTAMYLCATSRDIRGEKLFFGSGTQLSVL.

CDR3 sequence (DNA): TGTGCCAGCTCACCCCCGACAGGGGGTATAGGTACAGATACGCAGTATTTT. Protein: CASSPPTGGIGTDTQYF. The V and J genes are TRBV18 and TRBJ2-3; 9 bases are shared with TRBD1. V lost 3 bases to trimming and J lost 3 bases; unmatched junction nucleotides: 10. The CDR3 contains 17 residues. Germline lookup yields CDR1 KGHSH and CDR2 LQKENI.

This sequence joins TRBV9 and TRBJ2-1, with 9 nucleotides matching TRBD2. Unmatched junction bases numbered 8, after V lost 2 bases and J lost 8 bases. CDR3 length: 15 amino acids. Per the germline V gene, CDR1 is SGDLS and CDR2 is YYNGEE. The CDR3 sequence is CASSVGGRAVYEQFF. Here the CDR3 DNA reads TGTGCCAGCAGCGTTGGCGGGAGGGCCGTCTATGAGCAGTTCTTC.

The chain uses TRBV6-5 and TRBJ1-6, with D unclear. Looked up from germline, CDR1 is MNHEY and CDR2 is SVGAGI. The V and J ends lost 4 bases and 2 bases respectively, with 6 bases between them. The CDR3 has 14 amino acids. The chain's CDR3 is CASSSGPYNSPLHF. CDR3 DNA: TGTGCCAGCAGTTCCGGGCCCTATAATTCACCCCTCCACTTT.

This rearrangement joins TRBV5-1 to TRBJ1-3; D gene uncertain. Looked up from germline, CDR1 is SGHRS and CDR2 is YFSETQ. With 0 bases removed from V and 0 bases from J, the gap between germline ends came to 10 bases. This CDR3 has 16 amino acids. The CDR3 DNA is TGCGCCAGCAGCTTGGAGGGATCAGTCTCTGGAAACACCATATATTTT. Its translation is CASSLEGSVSGNTIYF.

The chain carries TRBV30 and TRBJ2-7; weak D call: TRBD1 (6 bases). Germline CDR1 is GTSNPN and CDR2 is SVGIG (reference sequence). This CDR3 is built from 13 residues. V was pared by 2 bases and J by 4 bases, with 12 bases between. CDR3 region: CAWSITGRYEQYF. CDR3 bases: TGTGCCTGGAGTATAACAGGGCGGTACGAGCAGTACTTC.

This clone was counted between two and nine times. The V gene is TRBV6-5, the J gene TRBJ1-2; a weak D match, TRBD1 (5 bases). Trimming took off 2 bases at V and 4 bases at J, with 11 bases between the two ends. Per the germline V gene, CDR1 is MNHEY and CDR2 is SVGAGI. The CDR3 has 14 amino acids. The CDR3, as DNA: TGTGCCAGCAGTTACGGTGGGGGTTCCTATGGCTACACCTTC. This gives the protein CASSYGGGSYGYTF.

The rearrangement links TRBV12-3 or TRBV12-4 to TRBJ2-5; no firm D call. CDR3 length: 11 residues. The ends were cut back, 4 bases at V and 1 base at J, with 1 base in the middle. The CDR3 reads CASSSQETQYF. The CDR3 DNA reads TGTGCCAGCAGTTCCCAAGAGACCCAGTACTTC.

V usage is TRBV4-3 and J usage is TRBJ2-1, with 9 positions matching TRBD1. With V trimmed by 1 base and J by 5 bases, 3 bases remained unmatched. CDR1 and CDR2 from the germline V gene are LGHNA and YSLEER. The CDR3 loop spans 15 amino acids. CDR3 DNA: TGCGCCAGCAGCCAAGGGGACAGGGCTCACAATGAGCAGTTCTTC. Translated: CASSQGDRAHNEQFF.

Of note for this clone: Mismatch with germline at one junction end may stem from a read error. The chain couples TRBV7-7 to TRBJ2-5; 8 nucleotides line up with TRBD1. CDR3 length: 15 amino acids. CDR1 and CDR2 (germline): SSHAT, FNYEAQ (reference sequence). CDR3 sequence: CASSLGQGAGETQYF. The CDR3 DNA follows: TGTGCTAGCAGCTTAGGCCAGGGGGCCGGGGAGACCCAGTACTTC.

The chain is built from TRBV11-2 and TRBJ2-5, with 8 bases fitting TRBD2. Germline assignment: CDR1 SGHAT and CDR2 FQNNGV. Trimming cost V 1 base and J 4 bases; bases outside gene matches: 11. This CDR3 region has 17 residues. In DNA form, the CDR3 reads TGTGCCAGCAGCTTAGGAGAATCGAGCGGGAGCGGAGAGACCCAGTACTTC. Translation gives CASSLGESSGSGETQYF.

V gene TRBV9 combines with J gene TRBJ2-2, with TRBD1 matching 7 bases. Trimming removed 6 bases from V and 1 base from J; junction bases left unmatched: 3. CDR1 and CDR2 (germline): SGDLS, YYNGEE. The CDR3 spans 14 residues. CDR3 nucleotides: TGTGCCAGCAAGGGGGCTCTGAACACCGGGGAGCTGTTTTTT. It encodes CASKGALNTGELFF.

This clone has more than one count but fewer than ten. The V and J genes are TRBV12-5 and TRBJ2-1, with 12 bases fitting TRBD2. Trimming cost V 0 bases and J 7 bases; bases outside gene matches: 16. The CDR3 runs to 20 residues. Per the germline V gene, CDR1 is LGHNT and CDR2 is FRNRAP. The CDR3 region has the DNA TGTGCTAGTGGTTTGGTACTGGGGCTAGCGGGGGGGCCTCAGACAAATGAGCAGTTCTTC. It translates to CASGLVLGLAGGPQTNEQFF.

V usage is TRBV7-9 and J usage is TRBJ1-1; tentatively, D is TRBD1 (5 bases). CDR3 length equals 15 residues. Germline V gene data show CDR1 as SEHNR and CDR2 as FQNEAQ (reference sequence). V was shortened by 2 bases and J by 10 bases, with 20 bases between the two germline ends. CDR3: CASSLPRELREVAFF. Here the CDR3 DNA reads TGTGCCAGCAGCTTACCCCGGGAACTCAGGGAGGTAGCTTTCTTT.

V usage is TRBV18 and J usage is TRBJ1-1; D is undetermined. Between the trimmed V and J ends, which lost 4 bases and 4 bases, there was a span of 13 bases. Germline CDR1 KGHSH, CDR2 LQKENI. This CDR3 has 14 amino acids. CDR3 in amino acids: CASSQTAAATEAFF. CDR3 bases: TGTGCCAGCTCACAAACAGCCGCCGCCACTGAAGCTTTCTTT.

The rearrangement joins TRBV9 to TRBJ2-1; D is uncertain. Trimming shortened V by 0 bases and J by 12 bases, and 16 bases separated the two germline ends. The CDR3 loop spans 14 amino acids. Germline-derived CDR1 and CDR2 are SGDLS and YYNGEE. CDR3 nucleotide sequence: TGTGCCAGCAGCGTAGCCCCTGACCCGGCCGGGCAGTTCTTC. Its translation: CASSVAPDPAGQFF.

The DNA for the CDR3 is TGTGCCTGGACGGGAGGGTTGGGCACTGAAGCTTTCTTT. It encodes CAWTGGLGTEAFF. The chain carries TRBV30 and TRBJ1-1; unclear D gene. This CDR3 has 13 residues. The ends were cut back, 4 bases at V and 4 bases at J, with 13 bases in the middle. Germline CDR1 and CDR2: GTSNPN and SVGIG (reference sequence).

This chain links TRBV10-3 with TRBJ1-3, with D tentatively TRBD1 (5 bases). V was clipped by 8 bases and J by 4 bases, with 15 bases between them. This CDR3 comprises 14 residues. Germline CDR1 and CDR2: ENHRY and SYGVKD. CDR3 nucleotide sequence: TGTGCCATCCGGGGCCGGGAACCAGGAAACACCATATATTTT. It translates to CAIRGREPGNTIYF.

V usage is TRBV28 and J usage is TRBJ2-7; a weak D match, TRBD2 (6 bases). Germline V gives CDR1 MDHEN, CDR2 SYDVKM. Trimming left V 2 bases short and J 2 bases short, with 13 bases between. CDR3 length: 15 amino acids. CDR3 residues: CASSLGGRSTYEQYF. CDR3 coding DNA: TGTGCCAGCAGTTTAGGAGGGAGGTCGACCTACGAGCAGTACTTC. The full variable domain, rest sourced from reference TRBV28 and TRBJ2-7, is DVKVTQSSRYLVKRTGEKVFLECVQDMDHENMFWYRQDPGLGLRLIYFSYDVKMKEKGDIPEGYSVSREKKERFSLILESASTNQTSMYLCASSLGGRSTYEQYFGPGTRLTVT.

The chain carries TRBV19 and TRBJ1-4; 7 bases fit TRBD1. Per germline, CDR1 LNHDA and CDR2 SQIVND (reference sequence). V was pared by 7 bases and J by 4 bases, with 12 bases of the junction left unmatched. CDR3 length equals 16 residues. Here the CDR3 DNA reads TGTGCCAGTACCAACGTGGACAGGTCCTATAATGAAAAACTGTTTTTT. Translation: CASTNVDRSYNEKLFF. The full variable domain, rest sourced from reference TRBV19 and TRBJ1-4, is DGGITQSPKYLFRKEGQNVTLSCEQNLNHDAMYWYRQDPGQGLRLIYYSQIVNDFQKGDIAEGYSVSREKKESFPLTVTSAQKNPTAFYLCASTNVDRSYNEKLFFGSGTQLSVL.

The V gene is TRBV5-5, the J gene TRBJ2-2; D assignment may be TRBD1 or TRBD2 (5 bases each). The ends were cut back, 4 bases at V and 1 base at J, with 11 bases in the middle. The germline gives CDR1 SGHKS, CDR2 YYEKEE (reference sequence). The CDR3 runs to 15 residues. The chain's CDR3 is CASSPGPRNTGELFF. CDR3 nucleotide sequence: TGTGCCAGCAGCCCGGGGCCACGGAACACCGGGGAGCTGTTTTTT.

The chain joins TRBV19 to TRBJ2-5, with TRBD2 matching 8 bases. This CDR3 comprises 15 residues. Germline V lookup: CDR1 LNHDA, CDR2 SQIVND (reference sequence). The trim removed 3 bases at V and 1 base at J, leaving 4 bases unmatched. The CDR3 here is CASSIGLATQETQYF. The CDR3 DNA reads as TGTGCCAGTAGTATTGGACTAGCCACCCAAGAGACCCAGTACTTC.

J is TRBJ2-7 and V is TRBV12-3 or TRBV12-4; D is tentatively TRBD1 or TRBD2 (5 bases each). The CDR3 runs to 13 residues. V shed 2 bases and J shed 7 bases, with 12 bases lying between them. For the CDR3, the DNA is TGTGCCAGCAGTTTAAACAGGTGGAGGGAGCAGTACTTC. Amino acids: CASSLNRWREQYF.

This chain uses TRBV2 with TRBJ1-2, with D uncertain. Germline assignment: CDR1 SNHLY and CDR2 FYNNEI. The CDR3 totals 13 residues. Trimming cost V 4 bases and J 0 bases, with 6 bases left between them. The DNA of the CDR3 is TGTGCCAGCAGTGGGACGCCTAACTATGGCTACACCTTC. Translating it yields CASSGTPNYGYTF.

The chain recombines TRBV30 with TRBJ2-5; 8 bases fit TRBD2. This CDR3 is 15 amino acids long. Per germline, CDR1 GTSNPN and CDR2 SVGIG (reference sequence). V gave up 5 bases and J gave up 1 base; unmatched junction bases: 9. CDR3 region: CAWQGTSGFQETQYF. CDR3 nucleotide sequence: TGTGCCTGGCAAGGAACTAGCGGCTTCCAAGAGACCCAGTACTTC.